Presented here are 20 T cell receptor beta chains from one specimen sequenced in a study of OX40 agonist ivuxolimab in advanced cancers. TCRdb's copy holds only in-frame clones and misses some; the assay was immunoSEQ multiplex PCR. The data show just over 80,000 clones, with over 75% seen just once and 0.65% to 0.9% held by the top ten. This specimen was CD4+ or CD8+ T cells sorted from blood, taken in a trial of the OX40 agonist ivuxolimab. The receptor source for this set is an adult with an advanced solid tumor such as melanoma, head and neck, liver or kidney cancer.

This clone was observed a single time. The chain is built from TRBV7-3 and TRBJ2-5, with 7 bases fitting TRBD2. Germline V CDR1 and CDR2: SGHTA, FQGTGA. The CDR3 sequence is 17 residues long. V lost 5 bases, J lost 2 bases, and 14 bases stayed unmatched. CDR3 region: CASSPTPLGGGQETQYF. The CDR3 DNA reads as TGTGCCAGCAGCCCTACCCCCCTTGGCGGGGGACAAGAGACCCAGTACTTC.

There are a few counts of this clone. The chain recombines TRBV19 with TRBJ1-1, with D perhaps matching TRBD1 (6 bases). The CDR3 is made up of 18 amino acids. The germline CDR1 and CDR2 sequences are LNHDA and SQIVND (reference sequence). The V and J ends lost 3 bases and 4 bases respectively, with 24 bases between them. CDR3 bases: TGTGCCAGTAGTATGCCCCCGTTGTGGGGGCGCGGTGGCACTGAAGCTTTCTTT. It is translated as CASSMPPLWGRGGTEAFF.

The chain uses TRBV29-1 and TRBJ1-4; D unresolved. The CDR3 loop spans 12 amino acids. Per the germline V gene, CDR1 is SQVTM and CDR2 is ANQGSEA. Trimming stripped 4 bases from V and 2 bases from J, with 5 bases between. CDR3 DNA: TGCAGCGTTGGGACTACTAATGAAAAACTGTTTTTT. Translation gives CSVGTTNEKLFF.

This chain uses TRBV5-5 with TRBJ1-5; no clear D gene. Germline lookup yields CDR1 SGHKS and CDR2 YYEKEE (reference sequence). The CDR3 sequence is 14 residues long. V gave up 0 bases and J gave up 3 bases, with 7 bases separating them. The CDR3 DNA sequence: TGTGCCAGCAGCTTGGAGGGCATCAATCAGCCCCAGCATTTT. Amino acids: CASSLEGINQPQHF.

The rearrangement joins TRBV18 to TRBJ1-4; D not certain. Germline V gives CDR1 KGHSH, CDR2 LQKENI. This CDR3 has 17 residues. Deletions cut 2 bases from V and 1 base from J, with 14 bases between. For the CDR3, the DNA is TGTGCCAGCTCACCAGTATCTGGCTCGGGAACTAATGAAAAACTGTTTTTT. Protein sequence: CASSPVSGSGTNEKLFF.

The rearrangement links TRBV18 to TRBJ2-1; 8 nucleotides agree with TRBD1. Germline-derived CDR1 and CDR2 are KGHSH and LQKENI. The CDR3 has 16 residues. Germline trimming cut 3 bases from V and 0 bases from J; bases unmatched to any gene: 4. DNA for the CDR3: TGTGCCAGCTCACCCGAAACAGGGGGCTCCTACAATGAGCAGTTCTTC. Translation gives CASSPETGGSYNEQFF.

The gene calls are TRBV20-1 and TRBJ1-2, with a possible D match to TRBD1 (5 bases). V lost 3 bases and J lost 6, with 8 bases in between. The CDR3 runs to 11 residues. CDR1 DFQATT and CDR2 SNEGSKA come from the germline V gene (reference sequence). CDR3 sequence reads: CSASGGHGYTF. CDR3 sequence (DNA): TGCAGTGCTAGTGGGGGACATGGCTACACCTTC.

V and J are TRBV7-3 and TRBJ2-7, with D uncertain. The CDR3 length is 15 residues. The V end was cut by 6 bases, the J end by 7 bases, with 22 bases between. Per germline, CDR1 SGHTA and CDR2 FQGTGA. The CDR3 region is CASSQNPTVLGEQYF. The DNA for the CDR3 is TGTGCCAGCAGTCAAAACCCTACCGTCCTGGGGGAGCAGTACTTC.

The chain is built from TRBV29-1 and TRBJ2-3; D could derive from TRBD1 or TRBD2 (5 bases each). CDR1 and CDR2 (germline): SQVTM, ANQGSEA. The CDR3 is made up of 14 amino acids. V was trimmed by 6 bases and J by 6 bases, leaving 19 bases between them. The CDR3, as DNA: TGCAGCGTACCCGGGACCCGGATCCGTGATACGCAGTATTTT. This gives the protein CSVPGTRIRDTQYF.

The chain joins TRBV7-2 to TRBJ2-1; 7 nucleotides line up with TRBD1. V trimming: 6 bases; J trimming: 7 bases; junction bases outside the gene matches: 6. Germline loops: CDR1 SGHTA, CDR2 FQGNSA. The CDR3 consists of 13 residues. This CDR3 is CASRYRGQNEQFF. DNA of the CDR3: TGTGCCAGCAGATATAGGGGGCAAAATGAGCAGTTCTTC.

The V and J genes are TRBV6-5 and TRBJ2-2; the match to TRBD1 covers 8 bases. After removal of 9 bases from V and 1 base from J, the junction contained 4 bases not matched to a gene. Germline loops: CDR1 MNHEY, CDR2 SVGAGI. The CDR3 spans 14 residues. CDR3 protein: CASLDRVNTGELFF. CDR3 coding DNA: TGTGCCAGTTTGGACAGGGTGAACACCGGGGAGCTGTTTTTT.

This chain uses TRBV28 with TRBJ2-2; 7 bases are shared with TRBD2. The junction had 8 bases not matched to a gene; V was cut back by 5 bases and J by 5 bases. This CDR3 is 15 amino acids long. Germline lookup yields CDR1 MDHEN and CDR2 SYDVKM. For the CDR3, the DNA is TGTGCCAGCAGTACTCCCCTGCGGGGGACCGGGGAGCTGTTTTTT. Translation: CASSTPLRGTGELFF. Full variable domain (remainder filled in from reference TRBV28 and TRBJ2-2): DVKVTQSSRYLVKRTGEKVFLECVQDMDHENMFWYRQDPGLGLRLIYFSYDVKMKEKGDIPEGYSVSREKKERFSLILESASTNQTSMYLCASSTPLRGTGELFFGEGSRLTVL.

The chain has TRBV10-3 and TRBJ2-7; 7 nucleotides line up with TRBD1. Losses at the gene ends were 8 bases for V and 3 bases for J; bases not matched to a gene: 1. The CDR3 is 11 amino acids. Germline V lookup: CDR1 ENHRY, CDR2 SYGVKD. CDR3 sequence: CAIGQDYEQYF. The CDR3 nucleotides read TGTGCCATCGGACAGGACTACGAGCAGTACTTC.

This chain links TRBV28 with TRBJ2-3, with 12 bases identical to TRBD1. The CDR3 length is 17 residues. V shed 5 bases and J 4 bases; nucleotides not matched to a gene: 10. Germline CDR1 reads MDHEN; CDR2 reads SYDVKM. The CDR3, as DNA: TGTGCCAGCAGTCTATTCCCGGGACAGGGGGCTGCAGATACGCAGTATTTT. It encodes CASSLFPGQGAADTQYF.

This clone was seen a single time. V gene TRBV5-1 combines with J gene TRBJ1-4, with D unclear. Germline V gene data show CDR1 as SGHRS and CDR2 as YFSETQ. CDR3 length: 13 amino acids. V shed 3 bases and J shed 6 bases, with 9 bases lying between them. CDR3 residues: CASSSQVDEKLFF. CDR3 bases: TGCGCCAGCAGCTCCCAGGTTGATGAAAAACTGTTTTTT. The full variable domain, with the rest looked up from reference TRBV5-1 and TRBJ1-4, is KAGVTQTPRYLIKTRGQQVTLSCSPISGHRSVSWYQQTPGQGLQFLFEYFSETQRNKGNFPGRFSGRQFSNSRSEMNVSTLELGDSALYLCASSSQVDEKLFFGSGTQLSVL.

This clone was seen more than once but under ten times. The chain combines TRBV6-6 with TRBJ1-2; TRBD1 matches 9 bases. This CDR3 region has 12 residues. CDR1 and CDR2 (germline): MNHNY, SVGAGI (reference sequence). With V trimmed by 8 bases and J by 4 bases, 2 bases remained unmatched. The CDR3 protein is CASGTGTYGYTF. CDR3 DNA sequence: TGTGCCAGCGGGACAGGGACCTATGGCTACACCTTC.

The V and J genes are TRBV9 and TRBJ2-1, with 8 bases identical to TRBD1. CDR3 size: 15 residues. The germline CDR1 and CDR2 sequences are SGDLS and YYNGEE. Losses at the gene ends were 1 base for V and 9 bases for J; bases not matched to a gene: 9. In DNA, the CDR3 is TGTGCCAGCAGCGTATCAGGACAGGGATGGGTTGAGCAGTTCTTC. It yields the protein CASSVSGQGWVEQFF.

V and J are TRBV7-9 and TRBJ2-1, with 10 bases that match TRBD2. J gave up 8 bases and V 0 bases, and 10 bases lay outside the gene matches. The CDR3 is 17 amino acids. Germline lookup yields CDR1 SEHNR and CDR2 FQNEAQ (reference sequence). The CDR3 is CASSLASSGRPWDEQFF. CDR3 bases: TGTGCCAGCAGCTTAGCGTCTAGCGGGAGACCGTGGGATGAGCAGTTCTTC.

This chain connects TRBV30 to TRBJ2-7; the D is unclear. Per the germline V gene, CDR1 is GTSNPN and CDR2 is SVGIG (reference sequence). CDR3 size: 11 residues. V shed 3 bases and J shed 3 bases, with 6 bases lying between them. The CDR3 DNA reads TGTGCCTGGAGGGGGAACTACGAGCAGTACTTC. Encoded protein: CAWRGNYEQYF. The whole variable domain, filled in from reference TRBV30 and TRBJ2-7, reads SQTIHQWPATLVQPVGSPLSLECTVEGTSNPNLYWYRQAAGRGLQLLFYSVGIGQISSEVPQNLSASRPQDRQFILSSKKLLLSDSGFYLCAWRGNYEQYFGPGTRLTVT.

The genes are TRBV6-5 and TRBJ1-2; D remains ambiguous. CDR1 and CDR2 (germline): MNHEY, SVGAGI. The V end lost 8 bases, the J end lost 1 base, and 17 bases lay between the germline ends. The CDR3 is 15 residues long. The CDR3 nucleotides are TGTGCCAGCGCCCTAGAGTACCGGGGTAACTATGGCTACACCTTC. Translation gives CASALEYRGNYGYTF.